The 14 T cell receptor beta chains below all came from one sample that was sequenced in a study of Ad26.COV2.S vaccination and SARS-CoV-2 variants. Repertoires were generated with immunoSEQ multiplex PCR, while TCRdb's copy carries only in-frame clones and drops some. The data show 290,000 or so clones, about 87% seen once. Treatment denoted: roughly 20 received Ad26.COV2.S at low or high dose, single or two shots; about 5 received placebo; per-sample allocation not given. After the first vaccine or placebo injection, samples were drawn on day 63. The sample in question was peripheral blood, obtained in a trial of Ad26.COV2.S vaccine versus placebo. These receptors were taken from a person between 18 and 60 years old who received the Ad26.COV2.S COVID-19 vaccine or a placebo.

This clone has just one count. The CDR3 is CASSEFGQGYTGELFF. DNA of the CDR3: TGTGCCAGCAGTGAATTTGGGCAGGGGTACACCGGGGAGCTGTTTTTT. The gene calls are TRBV6-1 and TRBJ2-2; a weak D match, TRBD1 (6 bases). Germline loops: CDR1 MNHNS, CDR2 SASEGT. CDR3 length: 16 residues. Between the trimmed V and J ends, which lost 2 bases and 3 bases, there was a span of 13 bases.

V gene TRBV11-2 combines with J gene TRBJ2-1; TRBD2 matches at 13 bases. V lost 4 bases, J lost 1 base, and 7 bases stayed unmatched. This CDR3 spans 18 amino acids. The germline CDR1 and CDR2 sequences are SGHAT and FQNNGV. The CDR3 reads CASSSKRTSGRSYNEQFF. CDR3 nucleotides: TGTGCCAGCAGCTCCAAGCGGACTAGCGGGAGATCCTACAATGAGCAGTTCTTC.

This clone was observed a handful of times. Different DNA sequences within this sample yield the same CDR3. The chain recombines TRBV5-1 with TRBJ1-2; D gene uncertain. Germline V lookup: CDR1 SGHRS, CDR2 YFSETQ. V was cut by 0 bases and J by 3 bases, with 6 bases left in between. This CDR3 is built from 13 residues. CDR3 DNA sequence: TGCGCCAGCAGCTTGGGGGGAGACTATGGCTACACCTTC. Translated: CASSLGGDYGYTF.

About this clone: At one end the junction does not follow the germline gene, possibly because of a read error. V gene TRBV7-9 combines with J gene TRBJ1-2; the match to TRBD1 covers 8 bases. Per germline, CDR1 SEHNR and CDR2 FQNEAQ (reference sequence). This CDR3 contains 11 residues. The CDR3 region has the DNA TGTGCCGGAGGGACAGGCAGCGGAATAGTCTTC. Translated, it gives CAGGTGSGIVF.

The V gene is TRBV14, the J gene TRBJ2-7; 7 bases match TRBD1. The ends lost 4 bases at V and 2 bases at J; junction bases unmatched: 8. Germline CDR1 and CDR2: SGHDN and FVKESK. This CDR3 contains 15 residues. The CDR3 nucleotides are TGTGCCAGCAGCCCCCTAGGACAGGTCCCCTACGAGCAGTACTTC. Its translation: CASSPLGQVPYEQYF.

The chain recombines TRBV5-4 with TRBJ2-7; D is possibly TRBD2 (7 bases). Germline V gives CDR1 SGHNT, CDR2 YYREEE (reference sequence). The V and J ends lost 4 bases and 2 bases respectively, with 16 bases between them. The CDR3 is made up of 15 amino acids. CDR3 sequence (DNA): TGTGCCAGCAGCCTGGGGGGGAGGGGGGCCTACGAGCAGTACTTC. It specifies CASSLGGRGAYEQYF. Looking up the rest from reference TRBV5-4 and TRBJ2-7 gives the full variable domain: ETGVTQSPTHLIKTRGQQVTLRCSSQSGHNTVSWYQQALGQGPQFIFQYYREEENGRGNFPPRFSGLQFPNYSSELNVNALELDDSALYLCASSLGGRGAYEQYFGPGTRLTVT.

The chain's CDR3 is CASSPDRGTEAFF. CDR3 bases: TGTGCCAGTAGTCCGGACAGAGGCACTGAAGCTTTCTTT. This sequence joins TRBV19 and TRBJ1-1; TRBD1 is a possible D gene (6 bases). Germline V gene lookup returns CDR1 LNHDA and CDR2 SQIVND (reference sequence). The CDR3 is made up of 13 amino acids. The V gene lost 5 bases and the J gene lost 4 bases, with 11 bases spanning the gap.

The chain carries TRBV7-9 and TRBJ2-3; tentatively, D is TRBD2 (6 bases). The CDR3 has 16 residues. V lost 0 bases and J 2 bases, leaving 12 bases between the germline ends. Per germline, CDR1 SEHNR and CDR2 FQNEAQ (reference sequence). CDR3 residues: CASSLALSGLTDTQYF. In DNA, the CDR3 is TGTGCCAGCAGCTTAGCGTTGAGCGGGCTCACAGATACGCAGTATTTT.

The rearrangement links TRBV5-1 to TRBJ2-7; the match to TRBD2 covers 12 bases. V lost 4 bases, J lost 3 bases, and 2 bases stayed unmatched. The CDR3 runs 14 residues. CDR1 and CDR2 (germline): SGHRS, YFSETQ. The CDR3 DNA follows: TGCGCCAGCAGCCAGACTAGCGGGAGCTACGAGCAGTACTTC. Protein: CASSQTSGSYEQYF. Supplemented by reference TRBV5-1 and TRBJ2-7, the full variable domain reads KAGVTQTPRYLIKTRGQQVTLSCSPISGHRSVSWYQQTPGQGLQFLFEYFSETQRNKGNFPGRFSGRQFSNSRSEMNVSTLELGDSALYLCASSQTSGSYEQYFGPGTRLTVT.

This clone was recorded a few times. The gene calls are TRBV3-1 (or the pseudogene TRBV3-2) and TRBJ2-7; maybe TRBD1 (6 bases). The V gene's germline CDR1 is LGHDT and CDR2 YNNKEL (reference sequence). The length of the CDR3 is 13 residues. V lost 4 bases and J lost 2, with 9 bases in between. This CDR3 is CASSLGGTYEQYF. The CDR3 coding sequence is TGTGCCAGCAGCCTAGGGGGAACCTACGAGCAGTACTTC.

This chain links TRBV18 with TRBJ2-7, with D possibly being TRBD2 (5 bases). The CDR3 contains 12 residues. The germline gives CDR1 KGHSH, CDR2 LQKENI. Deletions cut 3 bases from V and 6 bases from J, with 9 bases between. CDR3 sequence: CASSPAGGEQYF. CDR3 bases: TGTGCCAGCTCACCCGCGGGTGGCGAGCAGTACTTC.

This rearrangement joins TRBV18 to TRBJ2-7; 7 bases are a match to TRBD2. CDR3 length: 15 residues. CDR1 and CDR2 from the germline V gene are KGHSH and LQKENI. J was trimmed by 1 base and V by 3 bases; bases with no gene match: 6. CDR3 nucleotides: TGTGCCAGCTCACCCTCAGCGGGACGATCCTACGAGCAGTACTTC. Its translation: CASSPSAGRSYEQYF. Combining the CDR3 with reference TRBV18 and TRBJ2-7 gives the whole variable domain NAGVMQNPRHLVRRRGQEARLRCSPMKGHSHVYWYRQLPEEGLKFMVYLQKENIIDESGMPKERFSAEFPKEGPSILRIQQVVRGDSAAYFCASSPSAGRSYEQYFGPGTRLTVT.

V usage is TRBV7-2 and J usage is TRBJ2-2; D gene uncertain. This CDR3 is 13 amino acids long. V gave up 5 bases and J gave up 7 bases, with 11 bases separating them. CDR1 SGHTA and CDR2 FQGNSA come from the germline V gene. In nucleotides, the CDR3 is TGTGCCAGCAGCCCAAGTCCAGTCGGGGAGCTGTTTTTT. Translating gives CASSPSPVGELFF.

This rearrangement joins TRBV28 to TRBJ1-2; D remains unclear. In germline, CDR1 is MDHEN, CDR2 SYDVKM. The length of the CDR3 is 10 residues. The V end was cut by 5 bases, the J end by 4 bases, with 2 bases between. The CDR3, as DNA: TGTGCCAGCAGTGGCTATGGCTACACCTTC. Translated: CASSGYGYTF.